The sequence of this T cell receptor beta chain was determined in a study of T-cell memory formation after mild COVID-19. Study outcomes and limitations: CD4/CD8 balance held among clones contracting day 15 to 85, and later expanders leaned CD4+. Mainly in CM and EM were contracting CD4+ clones; CD8+ were in EMRA.

The 5'RACE method, run with constant-segment primers, produced TCR alpha and TCR beta cDNA libraries (carrying sample barcodes and UMIs). TCRdb used MiXCR to reprocess the 5' RACE reads, holding one entry per CDR3 protein. The table has fewer than 250,000 distinct CDR3 sequences, 27% seen once. Germline V lookup: CDR1 SGHDT, CDR2 YYEEEE. V lost 2 bases to trimming and J lost 0 bases; unmatched junction nucleotides: 19. There are 20 residues in the CDR3. As regards this clonotype: Its antigen is not identified.

This receptor was obtained from an adult woman who had mild COVID-19 (a few samples of this study predate the infection). Cell type and time point are not known. The specimen was PBMCs or a T cell subset sorted from them (not recorded which). This chain connects TRBV5-6 to TRBJ2-7, with TRBD1 identical over 8 bases. Here the CDR3 DNA reads TGTGCCAGCAGCTTACAGGGGGAAATCTCATACCCTCAGCCCTCCTACGAGCAGTACTTC. It specifies CASSLQGEISYPQPSYEQYF.